This TCR beta chain was obtained from a study of cytomegalovirus exposure and HLA in healthy donors. It was with 60 Vbeta and 13 Jbeta primers that the PCR ran. Here immunoSEQ multiplex PCR was the method, and the copy in TCRdb shows in-frame clones only, minus some. The sample records about 170,000 clones, roughly 67% being singletons. The table lists this clone with a count of one. The CDR3 sequence is 13 residues long. V lost 7 bases, J lost 7 bases, and 14 bases lay in between. Germline V CDR1 and CDR2: SGHRS, YFSETQ. The sequenced material came from PBMCs. The origin of this receptor is a woman aged 18-29 years in good health and CMV-seropositive. This chain links TRBV5-1 with TRBJ2-2; D ambiguous. For the CDR3, the DNA is TGCGCCAGCTCATATTCGAGCTTCGGGGAGCTGTTTTTT. Its protein is CASSYSSFGELFF.